This TCR beta chain emerged from a study of PD-1 blockade in mismatch repair-deficient tumors (dated by TCRdb to about 2017). Regarding the research as a whole: Between September 2013 and late 2016, the trial enrolled approximately 90 consecutive patients with 11 to 12 types of mismatch repair-deficient cancer, all of whom had received prior treatment and were progressing. Deep sequencing of TCR CDR3 regions was used to track tumor-associated T cell clones in peripheral blood of patients responding to PD-1 blockade. What the authors observed across the whole study: Three of seven peptides elicited clonal expansion, yielding around 140 unique blood TCRs, seven also found in tumor; all positive peptides derived from frameshift mutations. Rapid expansion after pembrolizumab followed by contraction, generally before radiologic responses, was shown by tumor-resident clones, which were often undetectable in blood before treatment.

The time point label here, explained by the study, means: approximately nine-day in vitro stimulation with candidate neoantigen peptide 4. For each enrolled patient, mismatch repair deficiency was established using either polymerase chain reaction or immunohistochemistry. A few patients who responded to pembrolizumab therapy underwent TCR sequencing. Each of several ELISpot-reactive candidate neoantigen peptides was used in a roughly ten-day in vitro stimulation prior to TCR sequencing. A control culture with no peptide was handled in the same way and served as the baseline for calculating clone fold changes. The phase II trial prospectively tested pembrolizumab PD-1 blockade in advanced mismatch repair-deficient cancers regardless of tissue of origin. Points on this clone: There is no known antigen for this receptor. No quality values exist for individual bases; no much larger clone is one base distant.

The CDR3, from cysteine to phenylalanine, totals 15 residues. The sequence is cut down to CDR3 DNA, 45 bases in frame from base 1. V was cut back by 1 base and J by 3 bases, leaving a gap of 13 bases between them. CDR1 and CDR2 are drawn from the germline V gene: SGHVS, FNYEAQ. Receptors were amplified or captured by the immunoSEQ multiplex PCR assay. The authors' pipeline ran thus. A clone was defined as neoantigen-specific if the clone expanded significantly to the relevant peptide but showed no significant expansion to any other peptide tested. Imported from immuneACCESS, the table was reduced by TCRdb to in-frame sequences with V and J called. These copies leave out some clones; in studies compared against another copy, an unresolved V gene accounts for under half, and the cause of the remainder is not known. V, J and clone size derive from that table, while D and trimming were established from the DNA sequence. The sample records roughly 13,000 clones, less than 90% of which are singletons. About a fifth of the sample belongs to the ten largest clones.

This sequence uses TRBV7-6 and TRBJ2-7; the D gene is unclear. The sequencing used cells cultured in vitro, collected from a patient treated with pembrolizumab. The TCR originated in an adult with mismatch repair-deficient cancer. The bases read TGTGCCAGCAGCTTAGACATAGGAATGGGCTACGAGCAGTACTTC. Its coded protein is CASSLDIGMGYEQYF.